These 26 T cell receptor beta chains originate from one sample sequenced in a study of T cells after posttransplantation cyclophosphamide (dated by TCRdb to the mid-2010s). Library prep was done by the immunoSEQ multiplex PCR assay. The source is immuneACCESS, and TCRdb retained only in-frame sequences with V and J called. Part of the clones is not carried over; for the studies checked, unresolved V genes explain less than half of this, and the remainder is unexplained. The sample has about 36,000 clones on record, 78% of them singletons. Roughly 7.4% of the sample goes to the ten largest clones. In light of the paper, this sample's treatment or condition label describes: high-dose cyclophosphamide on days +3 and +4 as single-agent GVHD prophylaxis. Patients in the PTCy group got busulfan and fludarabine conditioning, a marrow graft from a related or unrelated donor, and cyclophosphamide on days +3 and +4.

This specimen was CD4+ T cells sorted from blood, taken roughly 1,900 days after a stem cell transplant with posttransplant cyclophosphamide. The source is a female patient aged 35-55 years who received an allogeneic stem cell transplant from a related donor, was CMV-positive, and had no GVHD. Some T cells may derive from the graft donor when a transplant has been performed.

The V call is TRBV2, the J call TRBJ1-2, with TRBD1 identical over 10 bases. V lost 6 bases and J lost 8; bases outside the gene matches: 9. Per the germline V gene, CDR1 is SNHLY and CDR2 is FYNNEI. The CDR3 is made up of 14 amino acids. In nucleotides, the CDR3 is TGTGCCAGCAGCAAGGGACAGGGGAGAGGAGGCTACACCTTC. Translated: CASSKGQGRGGYTF.

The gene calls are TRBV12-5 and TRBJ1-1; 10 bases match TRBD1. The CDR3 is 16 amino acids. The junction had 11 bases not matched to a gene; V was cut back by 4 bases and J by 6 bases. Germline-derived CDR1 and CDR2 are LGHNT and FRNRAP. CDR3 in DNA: TGTGCTAGTGGTTCGGGGGGACAGGGGAAAATTCCTGAAGCTTTCTTT. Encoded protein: CASGSGGQGKIPEAFF.

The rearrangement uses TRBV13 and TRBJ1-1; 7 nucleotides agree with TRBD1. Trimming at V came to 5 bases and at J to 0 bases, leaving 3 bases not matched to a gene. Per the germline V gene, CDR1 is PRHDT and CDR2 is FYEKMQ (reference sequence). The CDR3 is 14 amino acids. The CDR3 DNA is TGTGCCAGCAGCCATGGACAGGTGAACACTGAAGCTTTCTTT. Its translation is CASSHGQVNTEAFF.

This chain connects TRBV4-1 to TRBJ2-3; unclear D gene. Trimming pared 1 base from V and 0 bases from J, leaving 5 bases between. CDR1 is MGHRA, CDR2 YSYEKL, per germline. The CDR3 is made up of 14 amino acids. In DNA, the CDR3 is TGCGCCAGCAGCCAAGTGACAAGCACAGATACGCAGTATTTT. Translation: CASSQVTSTDTQYF.

The CDR3 region is CASSVADSYNEQFF. In DNA form, the CDR3 reads TGTGCCAGCAGCGTTGCGGACAGCTACAATGAGCAGTTCTTC. The chain has TRBV9 and TRBJ2-1; the D gene is possibly TRBD1 (6 bases). Germline loops: CDR1 SGDLS, CDR2 YYNGEE. Trimming removed 2 bases from V and 3 bases from J, with 9 bases in between. This CDR3 region has 14 residues.

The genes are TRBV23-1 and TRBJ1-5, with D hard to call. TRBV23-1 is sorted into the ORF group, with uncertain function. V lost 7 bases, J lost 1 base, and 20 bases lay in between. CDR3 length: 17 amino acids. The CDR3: CASKLVEETPSNQPQHF. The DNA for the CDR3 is TGCGCCAGCAAGCTCGTGGAAGAGACACCCAGCAATCAGCCCCAGCATTTT.

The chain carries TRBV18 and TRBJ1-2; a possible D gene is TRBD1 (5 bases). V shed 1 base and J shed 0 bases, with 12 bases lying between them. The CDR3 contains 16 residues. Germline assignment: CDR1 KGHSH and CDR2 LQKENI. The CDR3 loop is CASSPQTGSSNYGYTF. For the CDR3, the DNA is TGTGCCAGCTCACCACAAACAGGTTCTTCTAACTATGGCTACACCTTC.

The CDR3 nucleotides are TGCGCCAGCAGCCAAGCAAGCGGGAGCGCAGATACGCAGTATTTT. Translating gives CASSQASGSADTQYF. V usage is TRBV4-3 and J usage is TRBJ2-3; 8 bases align to TRBD2. From germline, CDR1 is LGHNA and CDR2 YSLEER. The CDR3 is 15 amino acids. The J segment lost 4 bases and the V segment lost 1 base, leaving 4 bases of the junction unmatched.

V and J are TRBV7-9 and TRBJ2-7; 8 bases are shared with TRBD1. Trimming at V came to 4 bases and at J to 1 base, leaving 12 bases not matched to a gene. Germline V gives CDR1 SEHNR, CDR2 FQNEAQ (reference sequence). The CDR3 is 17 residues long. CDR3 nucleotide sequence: TGTGCCAGCAGCTCACACTTCAGGGGGCGGGATTCCTACGAGCAGTACTTC. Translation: CASSSHFRGRDSYEQYF. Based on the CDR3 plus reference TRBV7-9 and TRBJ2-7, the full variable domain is DTGVSQNPRHKITKRGQNVTFRCDPISEHNRLYWYRQTLGQGPEFLTYFQNEAQLEKSRLLSDRFSAERPKGSFSTLEIQRTEQGDSAMYLCASSSHFRGRDSYEQYFGPGTRLTVT.

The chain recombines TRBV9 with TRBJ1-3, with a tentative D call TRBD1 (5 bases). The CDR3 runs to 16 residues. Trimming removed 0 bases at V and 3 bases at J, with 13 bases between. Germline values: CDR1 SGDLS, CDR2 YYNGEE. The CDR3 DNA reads TGTGCCAGCAGCGTAGAGGGTGGGGCGCTTGGAAACACCATATATTTT. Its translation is CASSVEGGALGNTIYF.

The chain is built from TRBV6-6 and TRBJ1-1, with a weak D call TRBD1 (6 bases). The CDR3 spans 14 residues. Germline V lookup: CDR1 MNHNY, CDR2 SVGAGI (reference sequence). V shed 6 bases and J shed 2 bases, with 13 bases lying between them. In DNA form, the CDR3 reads TGTGCCAGCAGCCAGGGGCTTCGTAACACTGAAGCTTTCTTT. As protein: CASSQGLRNTEAFF.

The CDR3 DNA is TGTGCCAGTAGTATAGCCGAGCAGCCCCAGCATTTT. It yields the protein CASSIAEQPQHF. The chain combines TRBV19 with TRBJ1-5; no definite D call. V lost 1 base, J lost 7 bases, and 5 bases lay in between. Germline V gene data show CDR1 as LNHDA and CDR2 as SQIVND (reference sequence). The CDR3 is 12 amino acids.

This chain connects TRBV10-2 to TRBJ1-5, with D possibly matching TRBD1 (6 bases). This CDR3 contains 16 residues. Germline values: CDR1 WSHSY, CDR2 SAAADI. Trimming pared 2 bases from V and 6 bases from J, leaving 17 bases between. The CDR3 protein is CASSEITGGGGQPQHF. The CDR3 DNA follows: TGCGCCAGCAGTGAGATCACGGGGGGCGGCGGTCAGCCCCAGCATTTT.

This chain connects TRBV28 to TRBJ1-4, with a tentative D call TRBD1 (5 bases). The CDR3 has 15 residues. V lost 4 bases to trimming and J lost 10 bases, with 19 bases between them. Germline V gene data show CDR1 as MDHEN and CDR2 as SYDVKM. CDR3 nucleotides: TGTGCCAGCAGTTCCACGAGGGAGGGGATAGGAAAACTGTTTTTT. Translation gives CASSSTREGIGKLFF.

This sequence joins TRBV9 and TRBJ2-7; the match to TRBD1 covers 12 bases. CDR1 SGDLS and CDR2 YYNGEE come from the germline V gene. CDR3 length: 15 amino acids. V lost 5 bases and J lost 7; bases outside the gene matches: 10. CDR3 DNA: TGTGCCAGCAGAGTTCCGGGACAGGGGGCTGGGGAGCAGTACTTC. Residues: CASRVPGQGAGEQYF.

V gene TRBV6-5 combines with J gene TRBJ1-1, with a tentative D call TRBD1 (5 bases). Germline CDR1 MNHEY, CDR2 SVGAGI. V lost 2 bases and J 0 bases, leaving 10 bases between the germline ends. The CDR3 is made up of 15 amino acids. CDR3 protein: CASSYGSGLNTEAFF. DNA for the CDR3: TGTGCCAGCAGTTACGGCTCAGGGCTGAACACTGAAGCTTTCTTT.

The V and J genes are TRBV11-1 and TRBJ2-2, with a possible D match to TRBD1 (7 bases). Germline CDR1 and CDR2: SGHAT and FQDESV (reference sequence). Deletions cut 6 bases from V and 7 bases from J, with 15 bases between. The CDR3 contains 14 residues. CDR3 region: CASSPEGASGELFF. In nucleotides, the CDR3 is TGTGCCAGCAGTCCGGAGGGGGCGAGCGGGGAGCTGTTTTTT.

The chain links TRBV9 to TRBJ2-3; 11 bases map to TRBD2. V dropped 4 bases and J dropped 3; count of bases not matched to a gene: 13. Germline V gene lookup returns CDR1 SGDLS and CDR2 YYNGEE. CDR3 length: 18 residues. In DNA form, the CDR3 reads TGTGCCAGCAGCCCCCAGCTAGCGGGGGGAGGGGCTACAGATACGCAGTATTTT. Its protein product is CASSPQLAGGGATDTQYF.

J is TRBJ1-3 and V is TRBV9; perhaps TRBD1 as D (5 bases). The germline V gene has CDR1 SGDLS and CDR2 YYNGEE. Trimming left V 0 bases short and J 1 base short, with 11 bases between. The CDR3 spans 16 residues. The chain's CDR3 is CASSVGGHSSGNTIYF. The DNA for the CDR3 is TGTGCCAGCAGCGTAGGGGGCCATAGTTCTGGAAACACCATATATTTT.

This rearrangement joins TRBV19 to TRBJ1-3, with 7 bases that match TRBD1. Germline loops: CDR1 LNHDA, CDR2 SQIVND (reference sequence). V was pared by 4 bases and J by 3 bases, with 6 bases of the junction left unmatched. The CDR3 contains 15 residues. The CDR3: CASSTTGLGGNTIYF. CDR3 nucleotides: TGTGCCAGTAGTACGACAGGGTTAGGTGGAAACACCATATATTTT.

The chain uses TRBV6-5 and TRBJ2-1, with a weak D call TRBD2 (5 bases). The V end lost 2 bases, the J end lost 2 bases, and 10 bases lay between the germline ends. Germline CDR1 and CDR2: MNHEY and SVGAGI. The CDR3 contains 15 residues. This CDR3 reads CASSYRAATYNEQFF. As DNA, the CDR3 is TGTGCCAGCAGTTACAGAGCGGCGACCTACAATGAGCAGTTCTTC.

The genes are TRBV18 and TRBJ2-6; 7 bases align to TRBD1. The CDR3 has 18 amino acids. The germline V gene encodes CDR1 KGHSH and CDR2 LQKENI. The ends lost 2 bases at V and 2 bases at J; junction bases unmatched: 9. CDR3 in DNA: TGTGCCAGCTCACCAAGACAGGGAGTAAGTGCTGGGGCCAACGTCCTGACTTTC. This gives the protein CASSPRQGVSAGANVLTF.

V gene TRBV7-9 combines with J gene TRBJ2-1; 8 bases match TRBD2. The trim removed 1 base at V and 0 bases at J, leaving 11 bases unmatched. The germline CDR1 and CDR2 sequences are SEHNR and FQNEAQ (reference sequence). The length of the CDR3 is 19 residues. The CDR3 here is CASSLGVAGSLSSYNEQFF. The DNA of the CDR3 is TGTGCCAGCAGCTTAGGGGTAGCGGGATCCTTAAGCTCCTACAATGAGCAGTTCTTC.

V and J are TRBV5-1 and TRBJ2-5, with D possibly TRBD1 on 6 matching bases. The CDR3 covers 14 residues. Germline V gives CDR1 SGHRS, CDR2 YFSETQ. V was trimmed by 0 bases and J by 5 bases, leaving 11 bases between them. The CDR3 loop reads CASSLAVGAETQYF. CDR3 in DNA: TGCGCCAGCAGCTTGGCCGTGGGGGCGGAGACCCAGTACTTC.

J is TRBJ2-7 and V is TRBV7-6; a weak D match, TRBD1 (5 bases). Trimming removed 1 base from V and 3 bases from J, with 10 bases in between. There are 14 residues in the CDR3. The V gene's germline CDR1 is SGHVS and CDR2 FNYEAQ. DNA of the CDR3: TGTGCCAGCAGCTTAGTGGGTCAGGGCTACGAGCAGTACTTC. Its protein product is CASSLVGQGYEQYF.

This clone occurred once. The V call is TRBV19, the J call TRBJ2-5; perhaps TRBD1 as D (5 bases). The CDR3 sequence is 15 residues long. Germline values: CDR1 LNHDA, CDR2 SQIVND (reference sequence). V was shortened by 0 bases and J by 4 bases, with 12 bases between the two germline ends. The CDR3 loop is CASSIDAGNRETQYF. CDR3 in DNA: TGTGCCAGTAGTATAGATGCAGGGAATAGAGAGACCCAGTACTTC.